Listed here are 16 T cell receptor beta chains from one sample, sequenced in a study of shared clonotypes between healthy human individuals. Using immunoSEQ multiplex PCR, the repertoire was profiled, and TCRdb retains in-frame clones only, with some absent. The sample holds about a million clones, less than 85% seen once. Sequenced sample: memory CD4+ T cells sorted from blood. Documented subset: CD45RA-negative fraction. These receptors were collected from a man aged 18 to 30 in good health.

A word on this clone: Other DNA sequences from this sample encode an identical CDR3 as well. J is TRBJ2-5 and V is TRBV5-1; D gene uncertain. CDR1 is SGHRS, CDR2 YFSETQ, per germline. Between the trimmed V and J ends, which lost 0 bases and 5 bases, there was a span of 8 bases. The length of the CDR3 is 13 residues. The CDR3 is CASSLGVGETQYF. The CDR3 coding sequence is TGCGCCAGCAGCTTGGGGGTCGGGGAGACCCAGTACTTC.

The rearrangement uses TRBV6-5 and TRBJ1-1; D ambiguous. V shed 2 bases and J shed 3 bases, with 16 bases lying between them. The CDR3 spans 16 residues. CDR1 is MNHEY and CDR2 is SVGAGI in the germline V gene. CDR3 coding DNA: TGTGCCAGCAGTTACGATTTGGTCCAGTTGGACACTGAAGCTTTCTTT. It encodes CASSYDLVQLDTEAFF.

The chain combines TRBV2 with TRBJ2-3; maybe TRBD1 (5 bases). V gave up 7 bases and J gave up 2 bases, with 10 bases separating them. The CDR3 is 13 amino acids. CDR1 and CDR2 (germline): SNHLY, FYNNEI. The CDR3 DNA reads TGTGCCAGCACAAAAGGGGTCACAGATACGCAGTATTTT. This sequence encodes CASTKGVTDTQYF. Full variable domain (rest looked up from reference TRBV2 and TRBJ2-3): EPEVTQTPSHQVTQMGQEVILRCVPISNHLYFYWYRQILGQKVEFLVSFYNNEISEKSEIFDDQFSVERPDGSNFTLKIRSTKLEDSAMYFCASTKGVTDTQYFGPGTRLTVL.

This sequence joins TRBV7-9 and TRBJ1-5, with D perhaps matching TRBD1 (6 bases). Germline CDR1 SEHNR, CDR2 FQNEAQ (reference sequence). The V end lost 1 base, the J end lost 6 bases, and 13 bases lay between the germline ends. This CDR3 has 15 residues. The CDR3 DNA sequence: TGTGCCAGCAGCTTAGGAACAGGGTTCACTCAGCCCCAGCATTTT. This codes for CASSLGTGFTQPQHF.

This sequence joins TRBV19 and TRBJ2-5; 8 bases are shared with TRBD2. Trimming took 4 bases from V and 5 from J; bases not matched to a gene: 18. Germline V lookup: CDR1 LNHDA, CDR2 SQIVND (reference sequence). The CDR3 length is 18 residues. The CDR3, as DNA: TGTGCCAGTAGTACCCCACCCAAGGGTAGCGGGATCGGGGAGACCCAGTACTTC. Translation gives CASSTPPKGSGIGETQYF.

The V gene is TRBV18, the J gene TRBJ2-1; 7 nucleotides agree with TRBD1. J was trimmed by 15 bases and V by 0 bases; bases with no gene match: 14. The CDR3 extends over 15 amino acids. Germline CDR1 and CDR2: KGHSH and LQKENI. The CDR3 loop reads CASSPPGTATRNPFF. As DNA, the CDR3 is TGTGCCAGCTCACCACCTGGGACAGCCACGCGTAATCCGTTCTTC.

This clone was picked up many times. J is TRBJ1-5 and V is TRBV30; no reliable D call. The CDR3 extends over 13 amino acids. Deletions cut 1 base from V and 7 bases from J, with 11 bases between. Germline V lookup: CDR1 GTSNPN, CDR2 SVGIG (reference sequence). The CDR3: CAWSEKGLQPQHF. The DNA for the CDR3 is TGTGCCTGGAGTGAGAAGGGTCTCCAGCCCCAGCATTTT.

DNA of the CDR3: TGTGCCAGCAGCTTAGCCGGGACAGGGGGAGGTGGCTACACCTTC. Translation: CASSLAGTGGGGYTF. The rearrangement uses TRBV7-9 and TRBJ1-2; 11 nucleotides line up with TRBD1. Germline CDR1 is SEHNR and CDR2 is FQNEAQ (reference sequence). V shed 0 bases and J 7 bases; nucleotides not matched to a gene: 4. The CDR3 extends over 15 amino acids.

Worth noting for this clone: The sample has other DNA sequences that encode this CDR3 too. The chain has TRBV9 and TRBJ1-6; D is unresolved. Germline assignment: CDR1 SGDLS and CDR2 YYNGEE. V was pared by 0 bases and J by 5 bases, with 6 bases between. The CDR3 sequence is 14 residues long. The DNA for the CDR3 is TGTGCCAGCAGCGTAGACAGAGATAATTCACCCCTCCACTTT. Translating it yields CASSVDRDNSPLHF.

The chain has TRBV4-1 and TRBJ1-3; D may be TRBD1 (5 bases). CDR3 length: 13 amino acids. Trimming removed 0 bases at V and 6 bases at J, with 6 bases between. CDR1 and CDR2 from the germline V gene are MGHRA and YSYEKL. CDR3 in DNA: TGCGCCAGCAGCCAAGAGGGGCCAAACACCATATATTTT. It is translated as CASSQEGPNTIYF.

This chain links TRBV14 with TRBJ2-7; D is unclear. This CDR3 comprises 14 residues. V was cut by 1 base and J by 2 bases, with 9 bases left in between. Per germline, CDR1 SGHDN and CDR2 FVKESK. CDR3 DNA sequence: TGTGCCAGCAGCCAAGGGAGAGTCACCTACGAGCAGTACTTC. It yields the protein CASSQGRVTYEQYF.

In the case of this clone: This sample includes further DNA sequences coding for the same CDR3. This chain joins TRBV9 and TRBJ1-6; D not resolved. Germline V gives CDR1 SGDLS, CDR2 YYNGEE. The V gene lost 5 bases and the J gene lost 3 bases, with 12 bases spanning the gap. The CDR3 has 15 residues. This CDR3 is CASSADGDYNSPLHF. CDR3 nucleotide sequence: TGTGCCAGCAGTGCCGACGGGGACTATAATTCACCCCTCCACTTT.

The rearrangement joins TRBV5-6 to TRBJ1-2; D is unresolved. Germline V gene data show CDR1 as SGHDT and CDR2 as YYEEEE. V was pared by 0 bases and J by 3 bases, with 12 bases between. The CDR3 covers 15 residues. The CDR3 region has the DNA TGTGCCAGCAGCTTGGGGCGTAGAACCGACTATGGCTACACCTTC. Encoded protein: CASSLGRRTDYGYTF.

V usage is TRBV5-1 and J usage is TRBJ2-7; D gene ambiguous. Germline V CDR1 and CDR2: SGHRS, YFSETQ. The CDR3 has 14 amino acids. Trimming left V 1 base short and J 4 bases short, with 12 bases between. CDR3 sequence (DNA): TGCGCCAGCAGCTTGATGGGCTCAGAGTACGAGCAGTACTTC. It encodes CASSLMGSEYEQYF.

This rearrangement joins TRBV2 to TRBJ1-4; possibly TRBD1 for D (5 bases). Between the trimmed V and J ends, which lost 3 bases and 8 bases, there was a span of 13 bases. The length of the CDR3 is 14 residues. Germline V gene lookup returns CDR1 SNHLY and CDR2 FYNNEI. CDR3 bases: TGTGCCAGCAGTGAGGGAGGGGTAGGGGAAAAACTGTTTTTT. Amino acids: CASSEGGVGEKLFF.

This clone was counted once. This chain connects TRBV4-3 to TRBJ2-1, with 12 bases identical to TRBD2. V lost 3 bases and J lost 6; bases outside the gene matches: 9. The CDR3 length is 17 residues. From germline, CDR1 is LGHNA and CDR2 YSLEER. CDR3: CASSQEMTSGSGNEQFF. CDR3 in DNA: TGCGCCAGCAGCCAGGAAATGACTAGCGGGAGTGGCAATGAGCAGTTCTTC.